This TCR beta chain was profiled in a study of T cell clonotyping in hematopoietic cell transplantation. General observations from the study: Without cell sorting, CD4 versus CD8 contributions remain unresolved. Broader posttransplant TCR repertoire diversity was predicted by graft donor and pretransplant recipient Inverse Simpson Index values.

With 5 bases removed from V and 2 bases from J, the gap between germline ends came to 11 bases. This CDR3 is built from 13 residues. In germline, CDR1 is SGHRS, CDR2 YFSETQ. On this clone itself: Its target is not known.

TCRdb's copy holds only in-frame clones and misses some; the assay was immunoSEQ multiplex PCR. Here the sample spans fewer than 15,000 clones, more than 80% being singletons. The sample was peripheral blood mononuclear cells. The TCR originated in a man younger than 45 in good health. Some clones in this sample may be carry-over from other donors' samples. The chain combines TRBV5-1 with TRBJ2-7, with no clear D. The CDR3 DNA is TGCGCCAGCAGGGGGATTGCGACCTACGAGCAGTACTTC. The encoded protein is CASRGIATYEQYF.